The subject of this entry is one T cell receptor beta chain. Antigen specificity is unknown. One junction end does not reproduce the germline sequence, and a read error may be involved. The CDR3 has 15 residues. In germline, CDR1 is SGHRS, CDR2 YFSETQ. For the second PCR, which ran for 7 to 11 cycles, a sample-barcoded 5' primer and a J-beta primer mix were used. TCRdb reprocessed the 5' RACE reads with MiXCR, giving one entry per CDR3 protein. The sample has 380,000 or so distinct CDR3 sequences; 45% to 60% are singletons. The record originates from a study of blood T cells in healthy people across ages. Study-wide findings and caveats: It was found that TCR beta diversity correlated strongly with the percentage of naive T cells. Age showed a roughly linear inverse relationship with TCR beta diversity per million T cells. Estimates of total diversity, which came from one million sequenced T cells, were considered to be underestimates.

Sequencing was performed on blood. The chain links TRBV5-1 to TRBJ2-7; TRBD1 matches 9 bases. This TCR was recovered from a man in his sixties in good health. This chain's CDR3 is CANSPGQGFSYEQYF. The DNA of the CDR3 is TGCGCCAACAGCCCGGGACAGGGCTTTTCCTACGAGCAGTACTTC.